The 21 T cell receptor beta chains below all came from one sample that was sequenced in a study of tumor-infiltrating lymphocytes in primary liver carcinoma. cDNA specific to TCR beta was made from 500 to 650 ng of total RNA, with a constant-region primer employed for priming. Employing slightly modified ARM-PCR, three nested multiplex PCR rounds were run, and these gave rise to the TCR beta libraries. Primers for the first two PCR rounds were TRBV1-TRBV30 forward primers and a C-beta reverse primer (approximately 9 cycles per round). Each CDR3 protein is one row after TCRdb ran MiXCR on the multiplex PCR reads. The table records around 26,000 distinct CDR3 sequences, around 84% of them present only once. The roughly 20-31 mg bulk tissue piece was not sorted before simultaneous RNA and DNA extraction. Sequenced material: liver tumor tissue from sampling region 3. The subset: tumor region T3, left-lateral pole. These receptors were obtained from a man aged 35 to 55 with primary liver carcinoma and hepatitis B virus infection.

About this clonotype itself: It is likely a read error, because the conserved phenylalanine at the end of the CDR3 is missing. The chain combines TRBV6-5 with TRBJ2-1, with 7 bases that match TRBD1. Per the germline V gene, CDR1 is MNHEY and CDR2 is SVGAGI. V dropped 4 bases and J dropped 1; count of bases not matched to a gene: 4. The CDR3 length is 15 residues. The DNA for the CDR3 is TGTGCCAGCAGTTTCCTGACAGGGTCCTACAATGAGCAGTTCCTA. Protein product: CASSFLTGSYNEQFL.

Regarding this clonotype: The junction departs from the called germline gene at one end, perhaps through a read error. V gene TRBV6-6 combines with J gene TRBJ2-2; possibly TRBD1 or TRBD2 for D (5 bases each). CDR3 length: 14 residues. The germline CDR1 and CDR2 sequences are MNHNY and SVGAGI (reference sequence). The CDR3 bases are TGTGCCAGCCGTCCGGACTCCTCCTCCAGGGAGCCGTTTTTT. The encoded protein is CASRPDSSSREPFF.

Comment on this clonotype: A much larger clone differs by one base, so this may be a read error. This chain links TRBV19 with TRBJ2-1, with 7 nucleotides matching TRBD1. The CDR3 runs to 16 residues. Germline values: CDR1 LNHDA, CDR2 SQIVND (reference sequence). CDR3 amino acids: CAGSYTGASSYNEQFF. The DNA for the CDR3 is TGTGCCGGTAGCTACACAGGGGCCAGCTCCTACAATGAGCAGTTCTTC.

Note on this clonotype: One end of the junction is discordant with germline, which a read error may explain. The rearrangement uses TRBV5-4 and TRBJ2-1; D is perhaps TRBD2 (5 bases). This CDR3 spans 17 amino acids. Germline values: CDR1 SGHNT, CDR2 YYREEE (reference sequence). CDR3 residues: CASGLGEGSPIYNEQFF. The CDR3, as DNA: TGTGCCAGCGGCTTGGGTGAGGGTTCGCCCATCTACAATGAGCAGTTCTTC.

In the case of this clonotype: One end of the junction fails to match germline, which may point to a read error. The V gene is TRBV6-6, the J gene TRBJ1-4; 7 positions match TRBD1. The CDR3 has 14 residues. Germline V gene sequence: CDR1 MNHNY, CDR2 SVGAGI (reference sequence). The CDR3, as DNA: TGTACCAGCAGCCTCCGCGACAGGGACGAAAAACTGTTTTTT. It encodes CTSSLRDRDEKLFF.

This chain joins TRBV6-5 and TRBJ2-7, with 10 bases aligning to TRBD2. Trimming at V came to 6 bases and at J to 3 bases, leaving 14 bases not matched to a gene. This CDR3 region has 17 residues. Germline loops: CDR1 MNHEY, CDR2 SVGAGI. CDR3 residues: CASSPQPGLARSYEQYF. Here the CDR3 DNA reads TGTGCCAGCAGCCCACAGCCGGGACTAGCGAGAAGCTACGAGCAGTACTTC.

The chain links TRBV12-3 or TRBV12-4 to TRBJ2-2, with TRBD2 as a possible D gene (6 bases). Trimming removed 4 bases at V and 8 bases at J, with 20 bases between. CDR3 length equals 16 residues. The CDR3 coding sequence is TGTGCCAGCAGTTCACGGGACTGTCGGTTCACAGGGGAGCTGTTTTTT. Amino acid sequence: CASSSRDCRFTGELFF.

The CDR3 region has the DNA TGCGCCTGCGGTTCGACCAACGCTATCGGCCACACCTTC. It translates to CACGSTNAIGHTF. The chain recombines TRBV5-1 with TRBJ1-2; the D is unclear. V gave up 10 bases and J gave up 12 bases, with 25 bases separating them. This CDR3 region has 13 residues. Looked up from germline, CDR1 is SGHRS and CDR2 is YFSETQ. The variable domain in full, completed from reference TRBV5-1 and TRBJ1-2, reads KAGVTQTPRYLIKTRGQQVTLSCSPISGHRSVSWYQQTPGQGLQFLFEYFSETQRNKGNFPGRFSGRQFSNSRSEMNVSTLELGDSALYLCACGSTNAIGHTFGSGTRLTVV.

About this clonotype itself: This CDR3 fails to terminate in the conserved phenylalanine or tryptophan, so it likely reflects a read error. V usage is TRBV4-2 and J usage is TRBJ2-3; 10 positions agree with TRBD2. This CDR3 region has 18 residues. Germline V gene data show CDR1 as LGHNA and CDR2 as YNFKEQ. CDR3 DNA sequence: TGTGCTAGCAGCCAAGTGGCGCTTCTAGCGGGAGCGACAGGTACGCAGTATTTA. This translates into CASSQVALLAGATGTQYL.

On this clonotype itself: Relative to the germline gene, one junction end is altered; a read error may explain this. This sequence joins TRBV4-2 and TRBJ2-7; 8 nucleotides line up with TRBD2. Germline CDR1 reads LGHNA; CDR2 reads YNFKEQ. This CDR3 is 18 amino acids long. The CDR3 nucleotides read TGTGTCAGCACTGGAAAACCGGGACTATCGGGAGGGCCACACGAGCAGTACTTC. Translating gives CVSTGKPGLSGGPHEQYF.

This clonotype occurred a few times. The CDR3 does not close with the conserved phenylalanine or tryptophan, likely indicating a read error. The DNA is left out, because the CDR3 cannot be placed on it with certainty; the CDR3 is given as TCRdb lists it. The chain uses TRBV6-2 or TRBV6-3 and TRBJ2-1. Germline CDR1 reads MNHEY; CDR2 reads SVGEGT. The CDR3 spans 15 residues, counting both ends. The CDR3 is CASSLIPSSYNEQFL.

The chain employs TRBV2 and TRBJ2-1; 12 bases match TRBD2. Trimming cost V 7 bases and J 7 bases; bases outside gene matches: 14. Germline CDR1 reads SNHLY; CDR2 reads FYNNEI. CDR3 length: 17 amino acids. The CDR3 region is CASNVIRLAGVANEQFF. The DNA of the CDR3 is TGTGCCAGCAATGTCATTCGACTAGCGGGAGTAGCGAATGAGCAGTTCTTC.

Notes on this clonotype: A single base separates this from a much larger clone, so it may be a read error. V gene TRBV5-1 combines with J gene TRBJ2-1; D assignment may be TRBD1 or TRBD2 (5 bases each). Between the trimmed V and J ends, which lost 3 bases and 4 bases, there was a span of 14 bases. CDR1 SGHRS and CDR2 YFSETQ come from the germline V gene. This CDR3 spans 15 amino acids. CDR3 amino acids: CASSYVWGPYNEQFF. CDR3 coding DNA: TGCGCCAGCAGCTATGTGTGGGGACCTTACAATGAGCAGTTCTTC.

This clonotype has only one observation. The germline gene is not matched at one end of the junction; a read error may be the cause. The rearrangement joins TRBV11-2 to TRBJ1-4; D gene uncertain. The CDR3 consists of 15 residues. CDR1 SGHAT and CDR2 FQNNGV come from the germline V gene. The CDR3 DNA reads TGTGCCAGCAGCTTAGACAGGTTCGCTAATGAAAAACTGTCCTTT. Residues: CASSLDRFANEKLSF.

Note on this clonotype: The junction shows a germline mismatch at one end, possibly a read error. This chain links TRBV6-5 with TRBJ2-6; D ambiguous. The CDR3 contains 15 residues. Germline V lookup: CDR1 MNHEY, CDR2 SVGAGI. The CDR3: CASSPDLHEADVLTF. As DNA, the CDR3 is TGTGCCAGCAGTCCCGACCTTCATGAGGCCGACGTTCTGACTTTC.

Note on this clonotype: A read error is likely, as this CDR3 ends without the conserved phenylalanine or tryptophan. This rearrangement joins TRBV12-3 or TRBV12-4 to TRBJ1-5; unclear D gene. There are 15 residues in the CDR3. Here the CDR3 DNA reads TGTACCGGCAGTTTTGGGCAAGGAAGCAATCAGCCCCAGCATATT. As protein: CTGSFGQGSNQPQHI.

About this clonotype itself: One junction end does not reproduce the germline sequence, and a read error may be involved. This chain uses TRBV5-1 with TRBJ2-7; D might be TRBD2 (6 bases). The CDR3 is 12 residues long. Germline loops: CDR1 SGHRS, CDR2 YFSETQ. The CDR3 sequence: CASSGGSYEKYF. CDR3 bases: TGCGCCAGCAGCGGGGGGTCCTACGAGAAGTACTTC. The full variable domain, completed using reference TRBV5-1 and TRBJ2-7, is KAGVTQTPRYLIKTRGQQVTLSCSPISGHRSVSWYQQTPGQGLQFLFEYFSETQRNKGNFPGRFSGRQFSNSRSEMNVSTLELGDSALYLCASSGGSYEKYFGPGTRLTVT.

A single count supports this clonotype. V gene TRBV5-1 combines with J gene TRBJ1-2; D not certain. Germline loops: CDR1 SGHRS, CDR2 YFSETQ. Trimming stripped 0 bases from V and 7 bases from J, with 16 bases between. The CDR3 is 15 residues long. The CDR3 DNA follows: TGCGCCAGCAGCTTGGCGGGTTTCTCTGAGTGTGGCTACACCTTC. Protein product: CASSLAGFSECGYTF.

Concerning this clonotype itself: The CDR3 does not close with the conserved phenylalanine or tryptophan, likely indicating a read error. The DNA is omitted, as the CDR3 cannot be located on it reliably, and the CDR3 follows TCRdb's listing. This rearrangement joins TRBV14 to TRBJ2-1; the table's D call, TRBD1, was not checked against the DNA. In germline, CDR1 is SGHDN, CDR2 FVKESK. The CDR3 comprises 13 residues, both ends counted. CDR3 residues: CASSFRTGWGQSI.

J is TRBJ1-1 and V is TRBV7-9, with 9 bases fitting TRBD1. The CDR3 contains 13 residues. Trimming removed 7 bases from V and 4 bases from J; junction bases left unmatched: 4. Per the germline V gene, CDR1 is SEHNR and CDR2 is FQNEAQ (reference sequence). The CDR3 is CASNLTGGTEAFF. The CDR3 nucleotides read TGTGCCAGCAACCTGACAGGGGGCACTGAAGCTTTCTTT.

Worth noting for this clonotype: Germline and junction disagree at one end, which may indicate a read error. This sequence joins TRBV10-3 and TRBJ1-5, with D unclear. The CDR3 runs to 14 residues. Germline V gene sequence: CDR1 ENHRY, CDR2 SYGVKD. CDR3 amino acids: CAISEYEGDQPQQF. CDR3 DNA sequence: TGTGCCATCAGTGAGTATGAGGGCGATCAACCCCAGCAATTC.